Given below is one T cell receptor beta chain in context. This clone has more than one count but fewer than ten. Its target antigen remains unknown. No quality values exist for individual bases; no much larger clone is one base distant. Other DNA sequences in this sample translate to the same CDR3. For this chain, trimming is 5 bases at the V end and 5 bases at the J end, and the number of junction bases without a gene match is 3. Measured from the cysteine to the phenylalanine, the CDR3 is 13 residues long. The read is trimmed to its CDR3 DNA, 39 bases read in frame from base 1. According to the germline V gene, CDR1 reads SGHTA and CDR2 reads FQGNSA. The High Capacity cDNA Reverse Transcription Kit was used to reverse transcribe all of the isolated RNA, meaning that expressed TCRB transcripts were what got sequenced. Deep immunoSEQ sequencing was performed on naive, central memory and regulatory T cell samples, with an average of roughly 3.6 million total reads per sample. After sorted cells were lysed in RLT buffer, RNA was extracted with DNase-treated RNeasy Micro or Mini kits, with the choice depending on cell number. Each cell subset was processed on its own to prevent cross-contamination, while patient and healthy donor samples were processed together. The immunoSEQ multiplex PCR was used to amplify TCRB sequences from cDNA, yielding 87-bp fragments that span the CDR3 region. The amplicons were sequenced using the Illumina HiSeq platform. As for how the authors treated the data: PCR bias was computationally corrected using synthetic template baselines, reads within Hamming distance 2 were collapsed, and singletons that could not be merged were discarded. Reads were aligned against IMGT so that V, D and J genes, CDR3 length and insertions or deletions at six rearrangement sites could be assigned. Within each subset, clonotype counts were normalized to the number of sorted cells before true diversity and Gini coefficients were calculated with the tcR R package. The overlap coefficient, calculated on TCRB nucleotide sequences, was used to quantify repertoire sharing. As a proxy for the pre-selection repertoire, out-of-frame TCRB sequences from naive cells were analyzed. The table comes from immuneACCESS by way of TCRdb, which keeps in-frame sequences with V and J called. Part of the clones is missing from these tables; in studies checked, under half for an unresolved V gene and the rest for unknown reasons. The V and J calls and clone size come from that table; D and trimming were worked out from the DNA. The sample has 350,000 to 400,000 clones on record, 10% to 15% of them singletons. The ten most abundant clones make up 0.0095% to 0.011% of the sample.

The data derive from a study of beta chain features in type 1 diabetes (dated by TCRdb to about 2018). The study in broad terms: No differences in mean age, gender distribution, total cell number or subset yield were found between patients and healthy donors. A total of 100 million to 110 million sorted cells were examined across all samples, and a strong correlation was observed between cell number per subset and RNA yield. In the study, recently diagnosed type 1 diabetes patients and matched healthy donors were compared on the TCRB repertoires of their sorted circulating CD4+ T cell subsets. Whereas all 30 or so donors provided naive and central memory subsets, regulatory and stem cell-like memory subsets were isolated from just 8 patients and about 8 healthy donors.

Summary of the overall study and its limitations: Sequencing cDNA rather than genomic DNA could over-represent highly expressing activated cells, although activation and CD3 levels did not differ between groups. HLA sub-analyses involved small numbers of individuals, so any influence of HLA type on TCRB rearrangement remained unresolved. The naive, central memory and regulatory TCRB repertoires appeared to resemble one another more closely among patients than among healthy donors. Type 1 diabetes patients showed a moderate but significant shortening of TCRB CDR3 length in all four CD4+ subsets. Shorter templates might have been favored by PCR, but patient and control samples were amplified and corrected together, so both groups would have been affected equally by any skew. At VDJ recombination sites, type 1 diabetes patients had fewer insertions and more deleted nucleotides, which implies abnormalities in thymic rearrangement.

Each donor gave one peripheral blood draw, about 100 mL on average, collected into heparinised tubes. Naive, central memory, regulatory and stem cell-like memory CD4+ T cells were sorted on a BD FACSAria II using a panel including CD45RO, CCR7, CD25, CD127, CD95 and CD27. Every sorted population had a purity above 98%. PBMCs were isolated immediately by Lymphoprep density gradient centrifugation and stained directly without culture. So that batch effects would be minimized, each experiment stained and sorted samples in pairs, pairing one healthy donor with one patient. This chain is built from TRBV7-2 and TRBJ1-2, with 9 junctional bases fitting TRBD1. The sequence was obtained from a woman aged 18-29 years with type 1 diabetes. What was sequenced was naive CD4+ T cells from blood. Per the publication, the cell subset or site label means: true naive CD4+ T cells. The base sequence is TGTGCCAGCAGCCCGGGACAGGGTTATGGCTACACCTTC. Its translation reads: CASSPGQGYGYTF.